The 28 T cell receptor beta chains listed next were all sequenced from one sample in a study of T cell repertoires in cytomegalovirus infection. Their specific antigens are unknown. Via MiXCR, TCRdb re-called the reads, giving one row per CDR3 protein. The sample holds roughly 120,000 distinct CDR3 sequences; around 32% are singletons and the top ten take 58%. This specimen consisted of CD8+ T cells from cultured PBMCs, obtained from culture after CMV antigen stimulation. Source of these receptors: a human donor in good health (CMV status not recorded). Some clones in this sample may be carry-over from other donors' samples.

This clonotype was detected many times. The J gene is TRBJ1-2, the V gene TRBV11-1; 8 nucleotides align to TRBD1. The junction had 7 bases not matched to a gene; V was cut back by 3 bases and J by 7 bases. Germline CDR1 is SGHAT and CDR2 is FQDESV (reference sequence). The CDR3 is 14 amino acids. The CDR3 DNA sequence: TGTGCCAGCAGCTTGGGCAGGGGGCCAAGTGGCTACACCTTC. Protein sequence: CASSLGRGPSGYTF.

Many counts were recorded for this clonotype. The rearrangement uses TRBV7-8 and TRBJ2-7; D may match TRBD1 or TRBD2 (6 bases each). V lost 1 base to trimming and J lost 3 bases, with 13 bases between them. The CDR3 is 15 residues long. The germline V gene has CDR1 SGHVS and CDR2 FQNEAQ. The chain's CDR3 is CASSLDRGPYYEQYF. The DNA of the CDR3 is TGTGCCAGCAGCTTAGATCGGGGGCCCTACTACGAGCAGTACTTC.

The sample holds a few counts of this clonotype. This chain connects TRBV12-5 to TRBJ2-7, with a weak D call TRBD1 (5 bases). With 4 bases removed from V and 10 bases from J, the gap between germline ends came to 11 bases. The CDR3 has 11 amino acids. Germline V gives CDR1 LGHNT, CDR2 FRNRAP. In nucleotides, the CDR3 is TGTGCTAGTGGTTGGGGCCTGGATCAGTACTTC. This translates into CASGWGLDQYF.

CDR3 loop: CASSWGPYNEQFF. For the CDR3, the DNA is TGTGCCAGCAGTTGGGGACCCTACAATGAGCAGTTCTTC. The chain has TRBV6-8 and TRBJ2-1, with D perhaps being TRBD1 or TRBD2 (5 bases each). The CDR3 has 13 amino acids. The V gene lost 4 bases and the J gene lost 2 bases, with 6 bases spanning the gap. The germline V gene has CDR1 MNHGY and CDR2 SAAAGT.

In nucleotides, the CDR3 is TGTGCCAGCAGTGGGCAGGATAGCAATCAGCCCCAGCATTTT. It encodes CASSGQDSNQPQHF. J is TRBJ1-5 and V is TRBV25-1; D remains ambiguous. CDR1 is MGHDK, CDR2 SYGVNS, per germline. This CDR3 spans 14 amino acids. Trimming took 4 bases from V and 0 from J, leaving 7 bases between them.

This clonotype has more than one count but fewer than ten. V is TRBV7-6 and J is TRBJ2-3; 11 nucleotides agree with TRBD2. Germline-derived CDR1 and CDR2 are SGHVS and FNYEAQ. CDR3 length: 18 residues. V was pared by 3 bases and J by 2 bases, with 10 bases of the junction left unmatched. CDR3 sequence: CASSFMGLSGGATDTQYF. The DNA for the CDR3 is TGTGCCAGCAGCTTTATGGGGCTTAGCGGGGGGGCCACAGATACGCAGTATTTT.

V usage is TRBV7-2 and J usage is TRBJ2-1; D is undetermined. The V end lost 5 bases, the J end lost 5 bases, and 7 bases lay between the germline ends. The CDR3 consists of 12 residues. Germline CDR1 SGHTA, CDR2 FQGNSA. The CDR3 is CASSVRDNEQFF. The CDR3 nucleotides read TGTGCCAGCAGCGTCCGGGACAATGAGCAGTTCTTC.

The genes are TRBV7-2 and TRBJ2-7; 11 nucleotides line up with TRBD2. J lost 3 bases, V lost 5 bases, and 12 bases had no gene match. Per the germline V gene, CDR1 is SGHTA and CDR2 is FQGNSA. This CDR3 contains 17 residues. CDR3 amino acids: CASSVKTTGTSGYEQYF. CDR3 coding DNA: TGTGCCAGCAGCGTTAAGACCACCGGGACTAGCGGCTACGAGCAGTACTTC. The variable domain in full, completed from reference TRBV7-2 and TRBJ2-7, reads GAGVSQSPSNKVTEKGKDVELRCDPISGHTALYWYRQSLGQGLEFLIYFQGNSAPDKSGLPSDRFSAERTGGSVSTLTIQRTQQEDSAVYLCASSVKTTGTSGYEQYFGPGTRLTVT.

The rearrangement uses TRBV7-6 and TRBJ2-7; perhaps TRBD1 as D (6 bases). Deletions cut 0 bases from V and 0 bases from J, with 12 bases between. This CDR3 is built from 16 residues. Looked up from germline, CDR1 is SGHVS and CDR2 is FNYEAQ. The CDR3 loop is CASSLAQAGASYEQYF. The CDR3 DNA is TGTGCCAGCAGCTTAGCCCAGGCAGGGGCCTCCTACGAGCAGTACTTC.

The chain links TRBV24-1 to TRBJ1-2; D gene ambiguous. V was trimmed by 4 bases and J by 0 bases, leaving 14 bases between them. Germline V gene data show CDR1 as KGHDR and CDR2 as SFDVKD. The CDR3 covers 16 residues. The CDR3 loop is CATSDPRQPANYGYTF. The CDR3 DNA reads TGTGCCACCAGTGACCCCCGTCAGCCAGCTAACTATGGCTACACCTTC.

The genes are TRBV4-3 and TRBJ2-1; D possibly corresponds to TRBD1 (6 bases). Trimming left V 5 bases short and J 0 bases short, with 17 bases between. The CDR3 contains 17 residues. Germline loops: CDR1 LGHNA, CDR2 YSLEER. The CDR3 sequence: CASSSQAGTNSYNEQFF. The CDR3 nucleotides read TGCGCCAGCAGCTCCCAAGCCGGGACAAACTCCTACAATGAGCAGTTCTTC.

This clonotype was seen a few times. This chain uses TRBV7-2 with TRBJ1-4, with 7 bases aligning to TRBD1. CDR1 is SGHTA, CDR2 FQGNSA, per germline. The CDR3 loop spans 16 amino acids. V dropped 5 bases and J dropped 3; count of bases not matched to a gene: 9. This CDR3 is CASSPGQATPNEKLFF. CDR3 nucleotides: TGTGCCAGCAGCCCCGGACAGGCCACCCCTAATGAAAAACTGTTTTTT.

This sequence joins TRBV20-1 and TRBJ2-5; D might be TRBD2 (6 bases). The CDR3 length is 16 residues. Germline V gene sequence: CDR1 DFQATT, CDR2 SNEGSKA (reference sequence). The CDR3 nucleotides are TGCAGCGCTCCCTCGCCCGCCGGACTATTAAGAGAGACCCAGTACTTC. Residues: CSAPSPAGLLRETQYF.

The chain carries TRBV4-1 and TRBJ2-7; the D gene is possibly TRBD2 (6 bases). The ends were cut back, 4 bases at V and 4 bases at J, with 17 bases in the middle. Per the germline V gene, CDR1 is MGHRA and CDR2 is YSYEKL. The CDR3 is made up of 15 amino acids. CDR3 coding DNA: TGCGCCAGCAGCCCGGAAGGAGGGATATCTTACGAGCAGTACTTC. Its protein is CASSPEGGISYEQYF.

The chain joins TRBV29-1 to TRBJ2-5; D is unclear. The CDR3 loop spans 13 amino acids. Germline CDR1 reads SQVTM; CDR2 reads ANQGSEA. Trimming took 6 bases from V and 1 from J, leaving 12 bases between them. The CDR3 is CSVVPESQETQYF. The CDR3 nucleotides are TGCAGCGTCGTACCCGAGAGCCAAGAGACCCAGTACTTC.

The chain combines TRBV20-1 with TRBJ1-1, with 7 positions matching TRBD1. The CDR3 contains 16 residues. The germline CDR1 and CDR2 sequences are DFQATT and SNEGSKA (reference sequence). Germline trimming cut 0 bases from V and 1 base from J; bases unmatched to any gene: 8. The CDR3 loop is CSARDSKRTGNTEAFF. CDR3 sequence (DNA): TGCAGTGCTAGAGATAGTAAAAGGACAGGGAACACTGAAGCTTTCTTT.

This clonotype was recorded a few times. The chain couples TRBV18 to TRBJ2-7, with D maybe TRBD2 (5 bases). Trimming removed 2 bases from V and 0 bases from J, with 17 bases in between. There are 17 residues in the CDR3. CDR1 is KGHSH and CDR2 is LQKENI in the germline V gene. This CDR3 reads CASSPGLAGVSSYEQYF. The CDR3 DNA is TGTGCCAGCTCACCAGGCTTGGCCGGGGTGAGCTCCTACGAGCAGTACTTC.

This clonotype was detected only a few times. The CDR3 DNA follows: TGTGCCAGCAGCTTAGCCCCAGCTAGACAGGGGAACACTGAAGCTTTCTTT. It yields the protein CASSLAPARQGNTEAFF. The chain has TRBV7-2 and TRBJ1-1; 7 nucleotides match TRBD1. The J segment lost 1 base and the V segment lost 0 bases, leaving 8 bases of the junction unmatched. Germline lookup yields CDR1 SGHTA and CDR2 FQGNSA. CDR3 size: 17 residues.

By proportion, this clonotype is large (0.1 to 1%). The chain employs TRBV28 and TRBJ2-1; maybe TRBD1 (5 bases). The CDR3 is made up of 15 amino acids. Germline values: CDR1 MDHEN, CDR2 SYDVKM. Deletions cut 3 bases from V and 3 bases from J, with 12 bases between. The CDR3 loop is CASSLDKSFYNEQFF. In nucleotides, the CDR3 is TGTGCCAGCAGTTTGGACAAGAGCTTCTACAATGAGCAGTTCTTC. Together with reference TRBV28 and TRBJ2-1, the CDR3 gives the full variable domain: DVKVTQSSRYLVKRTGEKVFLECVQDMDHENMFWYRQDPGLGLRLIYFSYDVKMKEKGDIPEGYSVSREKKERFSLILESASTNQTSMYLCASSLDKSFYNEQFFGPGTRLTVL.

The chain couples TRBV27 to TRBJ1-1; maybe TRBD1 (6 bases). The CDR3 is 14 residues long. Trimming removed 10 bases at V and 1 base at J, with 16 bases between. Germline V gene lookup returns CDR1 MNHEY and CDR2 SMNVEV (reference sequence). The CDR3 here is CATSLGRGNTEAFF. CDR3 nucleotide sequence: TGTGCCACCTCCCTGGGCAGGGGGAACACTGAAGCTTTCTTT.

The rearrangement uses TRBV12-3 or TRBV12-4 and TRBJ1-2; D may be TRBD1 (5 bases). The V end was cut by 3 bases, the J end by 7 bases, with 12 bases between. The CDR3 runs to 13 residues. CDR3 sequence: CASSFGGVGGYTF. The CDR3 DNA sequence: TGTGCCAGCAGTTTTGGAGGGGTTGGTGGCTACACCTTC.

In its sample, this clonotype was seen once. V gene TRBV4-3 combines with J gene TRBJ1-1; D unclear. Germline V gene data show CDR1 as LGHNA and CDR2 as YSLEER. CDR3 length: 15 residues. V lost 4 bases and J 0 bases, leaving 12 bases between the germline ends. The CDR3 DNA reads TGCGCCAGCAGCCCCCCTGGGAGATTGAACACTGAAGCTTTCTTT. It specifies CASSPPGRLNTEAFF.

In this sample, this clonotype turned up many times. The DNA of the CDR3 is TGTGCCAGCAGCTTGACGGTTTTCCACGAGCAGTACTTC. It translates to CASSLTVFHEQYF. This chain joins TRBV7-2 and TRBJ2-7; D is uncertain. Germline V CDR1 and CDR2: SGHTA, FQGNSA. CDR3 length equals 13 residues. V lost 3 bases and J lost 5, with 11 bases in between.

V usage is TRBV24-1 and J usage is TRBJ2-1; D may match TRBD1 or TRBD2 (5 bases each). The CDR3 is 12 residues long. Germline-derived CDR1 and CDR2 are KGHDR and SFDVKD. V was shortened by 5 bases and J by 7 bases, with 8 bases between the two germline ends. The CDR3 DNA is TGTGCCACCAGTGGAGGGGCAAATGAGCAGTTCTTC. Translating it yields CATSGGANEQFF.

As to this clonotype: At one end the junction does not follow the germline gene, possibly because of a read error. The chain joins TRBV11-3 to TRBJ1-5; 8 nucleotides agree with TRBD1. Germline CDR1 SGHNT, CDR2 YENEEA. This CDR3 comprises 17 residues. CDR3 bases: TGTGCCCGCAGTCCTACAGGGGGAAATTATAGCAATCAGCCCCAGCATTTT. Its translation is CARSPTGGNYSNQPQHF.

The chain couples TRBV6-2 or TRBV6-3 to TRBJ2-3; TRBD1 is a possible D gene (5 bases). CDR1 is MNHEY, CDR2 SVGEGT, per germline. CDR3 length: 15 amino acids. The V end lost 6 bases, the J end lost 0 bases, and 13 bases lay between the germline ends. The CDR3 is CASSLQEPSTDTQYF. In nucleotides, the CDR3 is TGTGCCAGCAGCCTACAGGAGCCGAGCACAGATACGCAGTATTTT.

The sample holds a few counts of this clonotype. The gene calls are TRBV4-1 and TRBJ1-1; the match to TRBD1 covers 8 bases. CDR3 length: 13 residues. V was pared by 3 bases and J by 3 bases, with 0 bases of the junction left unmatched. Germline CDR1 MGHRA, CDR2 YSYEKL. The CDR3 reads CASSQTGDTEAFF. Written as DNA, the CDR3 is TGCGCCAGCAGCCAGACAGGGGACACTGAAGCTTTCTTT.

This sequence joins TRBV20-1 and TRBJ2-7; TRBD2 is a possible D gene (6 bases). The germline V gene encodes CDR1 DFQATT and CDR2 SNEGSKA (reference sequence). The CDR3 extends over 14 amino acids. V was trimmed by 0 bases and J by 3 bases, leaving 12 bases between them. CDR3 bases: TGCAGTGCTAGAGAGAGGAGGGGCGTCTACGAGCAGTACTTC. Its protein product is CSARERRGVYEQYF.